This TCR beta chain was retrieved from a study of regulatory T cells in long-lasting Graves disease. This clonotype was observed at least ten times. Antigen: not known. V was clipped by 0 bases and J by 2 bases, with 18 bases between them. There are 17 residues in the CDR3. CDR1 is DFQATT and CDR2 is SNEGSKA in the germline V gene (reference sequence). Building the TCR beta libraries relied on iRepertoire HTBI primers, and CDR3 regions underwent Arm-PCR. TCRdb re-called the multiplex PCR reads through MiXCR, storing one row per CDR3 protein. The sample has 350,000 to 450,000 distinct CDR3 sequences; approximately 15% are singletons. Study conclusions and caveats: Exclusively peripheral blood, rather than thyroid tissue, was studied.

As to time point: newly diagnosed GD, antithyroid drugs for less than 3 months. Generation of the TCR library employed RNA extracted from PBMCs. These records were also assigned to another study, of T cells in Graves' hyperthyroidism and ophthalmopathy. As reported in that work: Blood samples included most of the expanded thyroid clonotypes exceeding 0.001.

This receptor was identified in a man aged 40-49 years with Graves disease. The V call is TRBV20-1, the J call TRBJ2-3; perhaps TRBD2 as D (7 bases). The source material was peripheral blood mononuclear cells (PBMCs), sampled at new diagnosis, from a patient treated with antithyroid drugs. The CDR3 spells CSARDLGRGPFTDTQYF. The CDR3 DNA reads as TGCAGTGCTAGAGATCTGGGGCGGGGGCCCTTCACAGATACGCAGTATTTT.